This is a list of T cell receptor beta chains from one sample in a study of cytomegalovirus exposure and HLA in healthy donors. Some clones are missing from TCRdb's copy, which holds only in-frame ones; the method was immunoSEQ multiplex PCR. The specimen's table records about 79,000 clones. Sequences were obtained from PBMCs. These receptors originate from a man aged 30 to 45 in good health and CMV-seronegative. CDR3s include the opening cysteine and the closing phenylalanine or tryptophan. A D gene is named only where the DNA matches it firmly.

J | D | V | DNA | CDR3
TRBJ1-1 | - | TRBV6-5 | TGTGCCATTCGAGGGACTTTGAACACTGAAGCTTTCTTT | CAIRGTLNTEAFF
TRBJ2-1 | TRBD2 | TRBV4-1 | TGCGCCAGCAGCCAACCCGCCTGGAGCGGGAGCTACAATGAGCAGTTCTTC | CASSQPAWSGSYNEQFF
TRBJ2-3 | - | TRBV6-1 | TGTGCCAGCAGTGAAGCAGGAGGGTCCCCAGATACGCAGTATTTT | CASSEAGGSPDTQYF
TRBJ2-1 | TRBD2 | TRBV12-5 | TGTGCTAGTGGTTTGGTATCCGGACTAGCGGGAGTGTCCTACAATGAGCAGTTCTTC | CASGLVSGLAGVSYNEQFF
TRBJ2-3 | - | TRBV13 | TGTGCCAGCAGCTTCGGGACTCACACAGATACGCAGTATTTT | CASSFGTHTDTQYF
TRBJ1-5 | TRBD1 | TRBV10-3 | TGTGCCATCAGTGAGACAGGGGGTTCCAATCAGCCCCAGCATTTT | CAISETGGSNQPQHF
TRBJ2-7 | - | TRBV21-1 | TGTGCCAGCAGCAAATCCAGGACAGGAGGGTACGAGCAGTACTTC | CASSKSRTGGYEQYF
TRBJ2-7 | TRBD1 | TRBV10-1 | TGCGCCAGCAGGGACAGGGGCGAGCAGTACTTC | CASRDRGEQYF
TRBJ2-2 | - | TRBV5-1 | TGCGCCAGCAGCTTGTTCCAGGCCACCGGGGAGCTGTTTTTT | CASSLFQATGELFF
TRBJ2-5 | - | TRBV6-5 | TGTGCCAGCAGGACAGGGACTGGAGAGACCCAGTACTTC | CASRTGTGETQYF
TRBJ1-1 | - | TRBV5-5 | TGTGCCAGCAGCCGGAGGGGTGGCCGCACTGAAGCTTTCTTT | CASSRRGGRTEAFF
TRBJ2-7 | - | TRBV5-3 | TGTGCCAGAAGCTTGTCCGGCAGGGTAGTAAGGCAGTACTTC | CARSLSGRVVRQYF
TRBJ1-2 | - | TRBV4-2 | TGTGCCAGCAGCCAAGATTTTGAGGATTTTTATGGCTACACCTTC | CASSQDFEDFYGYTF
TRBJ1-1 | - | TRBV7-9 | TGTGCCAGCAGCTTAAGCCCTCCGAACACTGAAGCTTTCTTT | CASSLSPPNTEAFF
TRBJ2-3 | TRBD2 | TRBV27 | TGTGCCAGCAGTTTATATCTAGCGGCTCTAGATACGCAGTATTTT | CASSLYLAALDTQYF
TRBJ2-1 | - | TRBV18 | TGTGCCAGCTCACCATTTGCAGGGTCAGAACATGAGCAGTTCTTC | CASSPFAGSEHEQFF
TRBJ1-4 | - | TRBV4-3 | TGCGCCAGCAGCCAAGACGCGGGGGGGCGGGCTAATGAAAAACTGTTTTTT | CASSQDAGGRANEKLFF
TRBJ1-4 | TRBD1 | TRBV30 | TGTGCCTGCCCGACAGGGGGTAATGAAAAACTGTTTTTT | CACPTGGNEKLFF
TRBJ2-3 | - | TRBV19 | TGTGCCAGTAGTAACGGGACATACGACACAGATACGCAGTATTTT | CASSNGTYDTDTQYF
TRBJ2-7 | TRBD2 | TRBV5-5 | TGTGCCAGCAGCTCCGGACTAGCGGGGTCCGAGCAGTACTTC | CASSSGLAGSEQYF
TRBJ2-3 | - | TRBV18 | TGTGCCAGCTCACCAAGCGGAAGCACAGATACGCAGTATTTT | CASSPSGSTDTQYF
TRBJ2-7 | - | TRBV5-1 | TGCGCCAGCAGCTCCCGGGGGAGAAACTACGAGCAGTACTTC | CASSSRGRNYEQYF
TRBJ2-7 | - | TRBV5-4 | TGTGCCAGCAGCTTGGTCGTAGGGGGGGTATACGAGCAGTACTTC | CASSLVVGGVYEQYF
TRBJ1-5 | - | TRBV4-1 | TGCGCCAGCAGCCAAGGGGACACCAATCAGCCCCAGCATTTT | CASSQGDTNQPQHF
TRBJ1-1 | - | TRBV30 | TGTGCCTGGAGGGGGGGGGCTAGCGGGAGCACTGAAGCTTTCTTT | CAWRGGASGSTEAFF
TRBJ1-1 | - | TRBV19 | TGTGCCAGTAGTATAGCCCGTAACACTGAAGCTTTCTTT | CASSIARNTEAFF
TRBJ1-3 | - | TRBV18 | TGTGCCAGCTCACCGTTCGACAGTAGCTCTGGAAACACCATATATTTT | CASSPFDSSSGNTIYF
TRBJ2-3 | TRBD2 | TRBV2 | TGTGCCAGCGCAGCGGGAGTTGCGCGCGGCACAGATACGCAGTATTTT | CASAAGVARGTDTQYF
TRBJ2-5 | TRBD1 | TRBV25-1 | TGTGCCAGCAGTGATCCGGGACAGGGGATCGGTGAGACCCAGTACTTC | CASSDPGQGIGETQYF
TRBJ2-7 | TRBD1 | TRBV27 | TGTGCCAGTATTACTCCGGGACAGAGAGCCTACGAGCAGTACTTC | CASITPGQRAYEQYF
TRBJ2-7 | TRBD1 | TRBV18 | TGTGCCAGCTCACAGCCGGGACAGGGGGGTATCGGGGCCTACGAGCAGTACTTC | CASSQPGQGGIGAYEQYF
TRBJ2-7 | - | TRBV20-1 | TGCAGTGCTAGAGATAGGGCAGGGGAACGATTC | CSARDRAGERF
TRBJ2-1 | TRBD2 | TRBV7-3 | TGTGCCAGCAGCTTATTTACCCCACTAGCGGGGGCCGGCAATGAGCAGTTCTTC | CASSLFTPLAGAGNEQFF
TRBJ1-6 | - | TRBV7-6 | TGTGCCAGCAGCTTAGTGAGCTCCTATAATTCACCCCTCCACTTT | CASSLVSSYNSPLHF